Sequencing of this TCR beta chain was carried out in a study of blood T cell repertoires in COVID-19. Turning to the study itself: Recovery among Cohort 3 donors was established by two negative PCRs, clearance, or symptom resolution.

The CDR3 covers 13 residues. The germline gives CDR1 LNHDA, CDR2 SQIVND (reference sequence). J was trimmed by 5 bases and V by 4 bases; bases with no gene match: 0. Assay used: immunoSEQ multiplex PCR; TCRdb lists only in-frame clones, some missing. Among around 360,000 clones, about 89% were seen once, and the ten largest hold 1.5% to 2.5%. The sample holds one count of this clone. Sequences were obtained from PBMCs or T cells enriched from blood (not recorded which). This sequence originates from a man aged 35 to 55 in a cohort exposed to, infected with or recovered from COVID-19 (not recorded which). The genes are TRBV19 and TRBJ1-5, with 9 bases that match TRBD1. CDR3 bases: TGTGCCAGTAGTAACAGGGGGCATCAGCCCCAGCATTTT. It codes for CASSNRGHQPQHF.